The present TCR beta chain was sequenced within a study of CD8 T cells in Susac syndrome. The wider study: Patients with Susac syndrome were therapy-naive, on corticosteroids, or on intravenous immunoglobulin alone at the time that blood was drawn.

The RNA, roughly 0.45 to 1 ug, was put through reverse transcription using random hexamers. By means of immunoSEQ multiplex PCR, TCR beta CDR3 spanning 54 Vbeta and 13 Jbeta underwent amplification. TCRdb re-called the immunoSEQ multiplex PCR reads with MiXCR, one entry per CDR3 protein. There are more than 150,000 distinct CDR3 sequences in the sample; around 95% occur only once, and 0.16% lies in the top ten. The CDR3 covers 13 residues. V was shortened by 5 bases and J by 3 bases, with 10 bases between the two germline ends. CDR1 and CDR2 from the germline V gene are PRHDT and FYEKMQ (reference sequence). Study findings and constraints: It was acknowledged by the study that relatively few individuals were included in its TCR sequencing and HLA analysis.

As to this clonotype: Its antigen is unknown.

The receptor comes from a human donor with Susac syndrome. The specimen sequenced was CD4+ T cells from PBMCs. The V call is TRBV13, the J call TRBJ1-1; perhaps TRBD1 as D (5 bases). The CDR3 loop is CASSQDSYTEAFF. CDR3 bases: TGTGCCAGCAGCCAAGACAGCTACACTGAAGCTTTCTTT.